One and the same sample provided the 10 T cell receptor beta chains below, sequenced in a study of OX40 agonist ivuxolimab in advanced cancers. Receptor amplification or capture employed the immunoSEQ multiplex PCR assay. TCRdb provides this immuneACCESS table in a form limited to in-frame rearrangements. Some clones are lacking; in checked studies, under half of them reflect an unresolved V gene, and why the rest are absent is not known. A total of 75,000 to 90,000 clones appear in this sample, more than 70% of them only once. The ten largest clones capture 2% to 2.5% of the sample. Sample: CD4+ or CD8+ T cells sorted from blood, taken in a trial of the OX40 agonist ivuxolimab. The receptors come from an adult with an advanced solid tumor such as melanoma, head and neck, liver or kidney cancer.

A word on this clone: The identical CDR3 is also encoded by other nucleotide sequences in the sample. The J gene is TRBJ2-3, the V gene TRBV7-9; maybe TRBD1 (5 bases). Germline V lookup: CDR1 SEHNR, CDR2 FQNEAQ (reference sequence). The CDR3 spans 14 residues. Trimming took 1 base from V and 1 from J, leaving 6 bases between them. The CDR3 nucleotides are TGTGCCAGCAGCTTAGTAGGGGGCACAGATACGCAGTATTTT. Translating it yields CASSLVGGTDTQYF.

This sequence joins TRBV7-6 and TRBJ2-5; D gene unclear. The V end lost 3 bases, the J end lost 2 bases, and 10 bases lay between the germline ends. Germline V lookup: CDR1 SGHVS, CDR2 FNYEAQ. The CDR3 length is 14 residues. The CDR3 region is CASSFGGPQETQYF. The CDR3 coding sequence is TGTGCCAGCAGCTTCGGTGGGCCGCAAGAGACCCAGTACTTC.

This clone showed up just once. The chain links TRBV11-2 to TRBJ1-2; D is ambiguous. The ends were cut back, 4 bases at V and 4 bases at J, with 13 bases in the middle. The CDR3 sequence is 14 residues long. CDR1 SGHAT and CDR2 FQNNGV come from the germline V gene. The DNA of the CDR3 is TGTGCCAGCAGCTCCCCCCGGGGATCCTATGGCTACACCTTC. Translating gives CASSSPRGSYGYTF. The variable domain in full, with the rest retrieved from reference TRBV11-2 and TRBJ1-2, is EAGVAQSPRYKIIEKRQSVAFWCNPISGHATLYWYQQILGQGPKLLIQFQNNGVVDDSQLPKDRFSAERLKGVDSTLKIQPAKLEDSAVYLCASSSPRGSYGYTFGSGTRLTVV.

The rearrangement joins TRBV5-1 to TRBJ2-1; 9 nucleotides agree with TRBD1. The ends lost 4 bases at V and 7 bases at J; junction bases unmatched: 6. The CDR3 is made up of 14 amino acids. CDR1 SGHRS and CDR2 YFSETQ come from the germline V gene. The CDR3 region has the DNA TGCGCCAGCAGCCGAAGGACAGGGGCGAATGAGCAGTTCTTC. This translates into CASSRRTGANEQFF.

This clone has just a few counts. The chain joins TRBV12-5 to TRBJ2-1, with D maybe TRBD2 (5 bases). The CDR3 length is 13 residues. Germline-derived CDR1 and CDR2 are LGHNT and FRNRAP. The V end was cut by 6 bases, the J end by 7 bases, with 13 bases between. The CDR3 reads CASGYGVRNEQFF. In nucleotides, the CDR3 is TGTGCTAGTGGGTACGGGGTGAGAAATGAGCAGTTCTTC.

This clone was seen repeatedly, ten times or more. The CDR3 protein is CASSGVGGEQYF. In nucleotides, the CDR3 is TGTGCCAGCAGTGGTGTAGGAGGCGAGCAGTACTTC. The chain couples TRBV2 to TRBJ2-7, with a tentative D call TRBD2 (5 bases). The length of the CDR3 is 12 residues. V was clipped by 4 bases and J by 6 bases, with 10 bases between them. Germline CDR1 reads SNHLY; CDR2 reads FYNNEI.

The V and J genes are TRBV2 and TRBJ1-6; the D gene is possibly TRBD1 (5 bases). V dropped 2 bases and J dropped 9 bases, with 14 bases sitting between them. Germline V gene lookup returns CDR1 SNHLY and CDR2 FYNNEI. The CDR3 is 15 amino acids. This CDR3 reads CASSESRSGGSPLHF. The CDR3 DNA reads as TGTGCCAGCAGTGAATCCCGTTCCGGGGGTTCACCCCTCCACTTT. Full variable domain (outside the CDR3, taken from reference TRBV2 and TRBJ1-6): EPEVTQTPSHQVTQMGQEVILRCVPISNHLYFYWYRQILGQKVEFLVSFYNNEISEKSEIFDDQFSVERPDGSNFTLKIRSTKLEDSAMYFCASSESRSGGSPLHFGNGTRLTVT.

This clone has more than one count but fewer than ten. V usage is TRBV30 and J usage is TRBJ1-5, with D perhaps TRBD1 (6 bases). CDR1 GTSNPN and CDR2 SVGIG come from the germline V gene (reference sequence). The CDR3 is 12 residues long. Trimming pared 4 bases from V and 5 bases from J, leaving 9 bases between. The DNA of the CDR3 is TGTGCCTGGAAACAGGGACATCAGCCCCAGCATTTT. Amino acid sequence: CAWKQGHQPQHF.

This clone was detected only once. The CDR3: CASSGGWRSPLHF. The CDR3 region has the DNA TGTGCCAGCAGCGGGGGCTGGAGATCACCCCTCCACTTT. The chain combines TRBV25-1 with TRBJ1-6; tentatively, D is TRBD1 (6 bases). Germline CDR1 reads MGHDK; CDR2 reads SYGVNS. Trimming removed 6 bases at V and 10 bases at J, with 13 bases between. The length of the CDR3 is 13 residues.

This sequence joins TRBV6-9 and TRBJ2-5, with TRBD1 matching 7 bases. V shed 1 base, J shed 9 bases, and the junction held 23 bases outside the gene matches. The germline V gene has CDR1 MNHGY and CDR2 SVAAGI. This CDR3 has 19 amino acids. DNA for the CDR3: TGTGCCAGCAGTTATTTGTGGGAGACGGGACAGCTCGGGTTTCGGTCCCAGTACTTC. It translates to CASSYLWETGQLGFRSQYF.